The present entry profiles one T cell receptor (beta chain) with its context. Original data processing: The assay estimated nucleated cells by amplifying reference gene primers. Some clones are missing from TCRdb's copy, which holds only in-frame ones; the method was immunoSEQ multiplex PCR. The V and J calls and clone size were taken over from that table, and D and trimming were inferred from the DNA. This sample has 20,000 to 30,000 clones; around 92% occur once, and the top ten carry 2.5% to 3%. The data originate from a study of blood T cell repertoires in COVID-19. Study-wide context: Specimens from acute and convalescent COVID-19 originated in the United States, Italy and Spain. Nucleic acid was either cDNA or gDNA, and it came from T cells, B-cell-depleted T cells, or PBMCs.

Germline V gene data show CDR1 as SGHRS and CDR2 as YFSETQ. There are 14 residues in the CDR3. The V end was cut by 4 bases, the J end by 2 bases, with 12 bases between. Sequencing input: peripheral blood. This receptor was taken from a human donor in a cohort sampled during active COVID-19. The chain combines TRBV5-1 with TRBJ1-1; possibly TRBD1 for D (6 bases). The CDR3 nucleotides are TGCGCCAGCAGCCTAAGGGGGGGAAACACTGAAGCTTTCTTT. It is translated as CASSLRGGNTEAFF.